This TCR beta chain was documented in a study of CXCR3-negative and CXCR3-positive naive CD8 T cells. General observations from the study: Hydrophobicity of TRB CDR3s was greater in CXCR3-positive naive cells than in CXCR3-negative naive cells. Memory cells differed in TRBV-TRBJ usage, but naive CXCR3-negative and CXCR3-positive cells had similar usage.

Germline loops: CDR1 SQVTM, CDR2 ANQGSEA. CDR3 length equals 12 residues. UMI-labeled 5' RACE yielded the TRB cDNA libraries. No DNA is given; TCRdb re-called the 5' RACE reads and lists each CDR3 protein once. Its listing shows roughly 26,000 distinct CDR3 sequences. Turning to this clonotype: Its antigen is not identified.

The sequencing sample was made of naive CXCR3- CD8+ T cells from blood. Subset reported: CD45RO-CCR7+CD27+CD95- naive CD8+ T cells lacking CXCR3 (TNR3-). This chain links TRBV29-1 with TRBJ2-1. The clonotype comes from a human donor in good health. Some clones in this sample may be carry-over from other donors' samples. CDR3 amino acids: CSVEDQPASQFF.